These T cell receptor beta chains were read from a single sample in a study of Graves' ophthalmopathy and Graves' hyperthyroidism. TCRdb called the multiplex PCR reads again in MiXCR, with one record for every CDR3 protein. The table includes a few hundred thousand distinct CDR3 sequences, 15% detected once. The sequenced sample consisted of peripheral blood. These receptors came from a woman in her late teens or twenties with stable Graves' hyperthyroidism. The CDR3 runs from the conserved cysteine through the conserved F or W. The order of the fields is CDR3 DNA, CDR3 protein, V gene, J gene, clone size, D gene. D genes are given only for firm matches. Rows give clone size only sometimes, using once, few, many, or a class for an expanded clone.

TGTGCCAGCAGCCCCACCAGATACACTGAAGCTTTCTTT	CASSPTRYTEAFF	TRBV6-2/TRBV6-3	TRBJ1-1	many	NA
TGTGCCAGCAGCTTAGGGCGTGTGGTTTTAAACACTGAAGCTTTCTTT	CASSLGRVVLNTEAFF	TRBV11-1	TRBJ1-1	many	NA
TGTGCCAGTACTATGGGGAACACTGAAGCTTTCTTT	CASTMGNTEAFF	TRBV19	TRBJ1-1	many	NA
TGTGCCAGTAGTCCGGGACTACCTTGGGAGACCCAGTACTTC	CASSPGLPWETQYF	TRBV19	TRBJ2-5	many	TRBD2
TGTGCCATCAGCCGGGACGTAGACACTGAAGCTTTCTTT	CAISRDVDTEAFF	TRBV10-3	TRBJ1-1	few	NA
TGTGCCAGCAGTTGGGGACCTAGCAATCAGCCCCAGCATTTT	CASSWGPSNQPQHF	TRBV12-3/TRBV12-4	TRBJ1-5	few	NA
TGTGCCACCAGCAGAGATCAGGGTACTGAAGCTTTCTTT	CATSRDQGTEAFF	TRBV15	TRBJ1-1	many	NA
TGTGCCAGCAGTGAAGTCGAGCGGGAGGTCCAAGAGACCCAGTACTTC	CASSEVEREVQETQYF	TRBV6-1	TRBJ2-5	NA	TRBD2
TGTGCCAGCAGTCTAGGGACAGGACCCAACTATGGCTACACCTTC	CASSLGTGPNYGYTF	TRBV12-3/TRBV12-4	TRBJ1-2	many	TRBD1
TGCAGCGTTGTAAGCGGGGGAGTTACAGATACGCAGTATTTT	CSVVSGGVTDTQYF	TRBV29-1	TRBJ2-3	NA	TRBD2
TGTGCCAGCAGGAGAATTGGCGTGAGGTCCGGAGAGACCCAGTACTTC	CASRRIGVRSGETQYF	TRBV27	TRBJ2-5	NA	NA
TGTGCCAGCAGCCACAGAGAATCACCCCTCCACTTT	CASSHRESPLHF	TRBV6-1	TRBJ1-6	many	NA
TGTGCCAGCAGCTCCGCAGGGGGCTTGTGGACTGAAGCTTTCTTT	CASSSAGGLWTEAFF	TRBV6-2/TRBV6-3	TRBJ1-1	NA	TRBD1
TGTGCCATCAGTGAAGGACAGGGAACGAACACTGAAGCTTTCTTT	CAISEGQGTNTEAFF	TRBV10-3	TRBJ1-1	NA	TRBD1
TGTGCTAGTGGTCCGAAGACAGGTTACTACGAGCAGTACTTC	CASGPKTGYYEQYF	TRBV12-5	TRBJ2-7	many	NA
TGTGCCAGTAGTTTACTTCCGGGACAAAAGACCTACGAGCAGTACTTC	CASSLLPGQKTYEQYF	TRBV19	TRBJ2-7	many	NA
TGTGCCAGCAGTTACCCCTCGGCTTCCCTCTATGGCTACACCTTC	CASSYPSASLYGYTF	TRBV6-2/TRBV6-3	TRBJ1-2	many	NA
TGTGCCACCAGCAGATGGGAATGGTTAACGATGAACACTGAAGCTTTCTTT	CATSRWEWLTMNTEAFF	TRBV15	TRBJ1-1	many	NA
TGCAGTGCTAGAGATTTTGGGGTCGCCAATCAGCCCCAGCATTTT	CSARDFGVANQPQHF	TRBV20-1	TRBJ1-5	many	NA
TGCGCCAGCAGCCAAGTTGGGACACTCTACGAGCAGTACTTC	CASSQVGTLYEQYF	TRBV4-1	TRBJ2-7	many	NA
TGTGCCAGCAGTTCCAGGGTTGACACTGAAGCTTTCTTT	CASSSRVDTEAFF	TRBV12-3/TRBV12-4	TRBJ1-1	many	NA
TGTGCCAGCAGTAAGAACATTGGGACCGGATATGGCTACACCTTC	CASSKNIGTGYGYTF	TRBV12-3/TRBV12-4	TRBJ1-2	many	NA
TGTGCCAGCAGCTCCTCGGGGGAGGAGACCCAGTACTTC	CASSSSGEETQYF	TRBV7-2	TRBJ2-5	many	NA
TGCGCCAGCAGCCAAACTAAAAACTCGGGTTTTGGCTACACCTTC	CASSQTKNSGFGYTF	TRBV4-1	TRBJ1-2	many	NA
TGTGCCAGCAGCCCTCGCGTGGGCACCCAAGAGACCCAGTACTTC	CASSPRVGTQETQYF	TRBV12-3/TRBV12-4	TRBJ2-5	many	NA
TGTGCCAGCAGCCAAGATCTTCAGGGAAAAAATGGCTACACCTTC	CASSQDLQGKNGYTF	TRBV4-2	TRBJ1-2	many	NA
TGTGCCAGCAGCTCGTTAGCCAAAAACATTCAGTACTTC	CASSSLAKNIQYF	TRBV5-8	TRBJ2-4	few	NA
TGTGCCAGCAGTTTTAGGACAGGCAGCAATCAGCCCCAGCATTTT	CASSFRTGSNQPQHF	TRBV12-3/TRBV12-4	TRBJ1-5	many	TRBD1
TGTGCCAGTAGTACCCCGGGACAGCAAGCTAACTATGGCTACACCTTC	CASSTPGQQANYGYTF	TRBV19	TRBJ1-2	many	TRBD1
TGTGCCAGCAGCTTCTGGTGGGCGCCCACTGAAGCTTTCTTT	CASSFWWAPTEAFF	TRBV7-9	TRBJ1-1	few	NA
TGTGCCAGCAGCTTAATTGTTCAGGCCAATTTT	CASSLIVQANF	TRBV5-8	TRBJ1-5	many	NA
TGTGCCATCAGTGAGAAATACGGCGGTGGTGAGCTTTCTGGCTACACCTTC	CAISEKYGGGELSGYTF	TRBV10-3	TRBJ1-2	NA	NA
TGTGCCAGTAGTAACCAACGGGAGGGTAGCAATCAGCCCCAGCATTTT	CASSNQREGSNQPQHF	TRBV19	TRBJ1-5	many	NA
TGCGCCAGCAGCTTCGTCGGACAGACCTTTGGCGAGCAGTACTTC	CASSFVGQTFGEQYF	TRBV5-1	TRBJ2-7	many	NA
TGTGCCAGCAGTTCCTTGACGCGCTATGGCTACACCTTC	CASSSLTRYGYTF	TRBV28	TRBJ1-2	many	NA
TGTGCCACCAGTCCAGGACAGGGGACGGGCCAGCCCCAGCATTTT	CATSPGQGTGQPQHF	TRBV24-1	TRBJ1-5	many	TRBD1